This T cell receptor (beta chain) was documented in a study of CD8 T cells in ankylosing spondylitis. Study outcomes and limitations: Clones linked to disease were reported to show significant enrichment in matched ankylosing spondylitis synovial fluid. A TCR beta motif of fewer than ten highly homologous variants seemed to mark ankylosing spondylitis blood.

As concerns this clonotype: Its specificity is not known.

Germline-derived CDR1 and CDR2 are SGHAT and FQNNGV. This CDR3 has 17 residues. With 6 bases removed from V and 3 bases from J, the gap between germline ends came to 23 bases. TCRdb called the 5' RACE reads again in MiXCR, with one record for every CDR3 protein. Of 700,000 or so distinct CDR3 sequences in the sample, under 20% are singletons; the top ten hold around 19%. The chain has TRBV11-2 and TRBJ1-1, with a possible D match to TRBD1 (5 bases). The receptor's source is a male donor with ankylosing spondylitis. The sequencing sample was made of blood, either unsorted or a sorted T cell fraction (not recorded which). The DNA for the CDR3 is TGTGCCAGCAGATATCATATAGGGCTCCGGGGGGACACTGAAGCTTTCTTT. Encoded protein: CASRYHIGLRGDTEAFF.